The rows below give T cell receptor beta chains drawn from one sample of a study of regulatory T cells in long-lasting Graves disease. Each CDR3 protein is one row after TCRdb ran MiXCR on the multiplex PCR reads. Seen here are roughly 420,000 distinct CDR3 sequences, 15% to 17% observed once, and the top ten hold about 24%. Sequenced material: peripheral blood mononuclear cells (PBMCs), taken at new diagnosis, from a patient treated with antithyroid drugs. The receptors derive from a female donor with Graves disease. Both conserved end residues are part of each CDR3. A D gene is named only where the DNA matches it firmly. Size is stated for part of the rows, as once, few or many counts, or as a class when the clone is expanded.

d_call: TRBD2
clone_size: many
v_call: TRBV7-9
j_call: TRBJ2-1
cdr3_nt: TGTGCCTCGAGGGCTAGCGGGGGGTCCTATGTGGTTAATGAGCAGTTCTTC
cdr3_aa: CASRASGGSYVVNEQFF

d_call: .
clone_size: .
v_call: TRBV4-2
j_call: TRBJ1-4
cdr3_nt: TGTGCCAGCAGCCAAGACAGGGGCGCTTCTGAAAAACTGTTTTTT
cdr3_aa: CASSQDRGASEKLFF

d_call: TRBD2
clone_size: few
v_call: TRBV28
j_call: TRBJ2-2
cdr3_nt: TGTGCCAGCAGTTTCCCCCTAAGGACTAGCGGGAGGGGGGACACCGGGGAGCTGTTTTTT
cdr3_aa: CASSFPLRTSGRGDTGELFF

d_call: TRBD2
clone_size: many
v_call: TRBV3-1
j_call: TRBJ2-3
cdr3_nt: TGTGCCAGCAGCCAGGCGGGAGGTGGGCGCACAGATACGCAGTATTTT
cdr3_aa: CASSQAGGGRTDTQYF

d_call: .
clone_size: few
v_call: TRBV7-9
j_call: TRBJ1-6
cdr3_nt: TGTGCCAGCAGCCACGGACGGGGGCCTCGGACGTACTATAATTCACCCCTCCACTTT
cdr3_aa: CASSHGRGPRTYYNSPLHF

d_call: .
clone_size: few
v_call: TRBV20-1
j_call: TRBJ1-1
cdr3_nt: TGCAGTGCTAGATTCTCCGGGGATGGAACTGAAGCTTTCTTT
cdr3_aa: CSARFSGDGTEAFF

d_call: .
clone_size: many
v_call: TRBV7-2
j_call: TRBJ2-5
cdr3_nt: TGTGCCAGCAGCAAGTTGTGGGGGCAGCAGGAGACCCAGTACTTC
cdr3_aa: CASSKLWGQQETQYF

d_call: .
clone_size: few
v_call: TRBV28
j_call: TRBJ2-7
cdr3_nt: TGTGCCAGCGCCCCCCCCCGGGACGGCGTCAAGCAGTACTTC
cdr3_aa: CASAPPRDGVKQYF

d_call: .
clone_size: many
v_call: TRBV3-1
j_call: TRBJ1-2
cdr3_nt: TGTGCCAGCAGCCAAGATTGGCGGGCAGCTGGCTACACCTTC
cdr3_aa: CASSQDWRAAGYTF

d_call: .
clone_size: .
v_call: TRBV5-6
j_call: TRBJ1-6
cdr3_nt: TGTGCCAGCAGCGCGCGCGGGAACTATAATTCACCCCTCCACTTT
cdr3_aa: CASSARGNYNSPLHF

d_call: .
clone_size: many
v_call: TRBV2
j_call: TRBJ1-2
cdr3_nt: TGTGCCAGCAGTGACAGGGCGTATGGCTACACCTTC
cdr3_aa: CASSDRAYGYTF

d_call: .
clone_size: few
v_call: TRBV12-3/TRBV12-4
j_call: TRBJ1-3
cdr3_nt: TGTGCCAGCAGACGGGTCGGGGGATTCGGCTTTGGAAACACCATATATTTT
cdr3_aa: CASRRVGGFGFGNTIYF

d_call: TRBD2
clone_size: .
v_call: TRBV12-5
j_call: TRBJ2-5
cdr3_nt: TGTGCTAGTGGTTTCCCGCCGGGGGAGGGAGAGACCCAGTACTTC
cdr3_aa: CASGFPPGEGETQYF

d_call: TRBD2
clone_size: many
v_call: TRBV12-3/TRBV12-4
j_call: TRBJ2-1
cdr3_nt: TGTGCCAGCAGTTATCTAGCGGGATCCCACAATGAGCAGTTCTTC
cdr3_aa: CASSYLAGSHNEQFF

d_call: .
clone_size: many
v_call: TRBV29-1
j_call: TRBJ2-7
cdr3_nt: TGCAGCGTGGAGCAGGGTATAGGTTACGAGCAGTACTTC
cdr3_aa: CSVEQGIGYEQYF

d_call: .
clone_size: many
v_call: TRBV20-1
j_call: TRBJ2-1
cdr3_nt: TGCAGTGCTAGAGATGGAGAGAAGGGGTATGAGCAGTTCTTC
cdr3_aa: CSARDGEKGYEQFF

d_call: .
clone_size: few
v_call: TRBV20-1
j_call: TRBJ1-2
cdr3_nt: TGCAGTGCTGGGAGGTTGGGGGATGGCTACACCTTC
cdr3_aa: CSAGRLGDGYTF

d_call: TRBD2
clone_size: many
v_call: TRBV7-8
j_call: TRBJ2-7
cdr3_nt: TGTGCCAGCAGCCTCCCGGCCCCACCGACTAGCGGACCATACGAGCAGTACTTC
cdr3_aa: CASSLPAPPTSGPYEQYF

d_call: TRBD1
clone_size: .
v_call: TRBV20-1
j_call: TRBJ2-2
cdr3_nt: TGCAGTGCTCACAGACAGGGGGCCAACGGGGAGCTGTTTTTT
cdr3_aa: CSAHRQGANGELFF

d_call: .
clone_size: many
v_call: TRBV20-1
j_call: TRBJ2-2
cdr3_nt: TGCAGTGCTAGCAGGAACACCGGGGAGCTGTTTTTT
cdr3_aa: CSASRNTGELFF

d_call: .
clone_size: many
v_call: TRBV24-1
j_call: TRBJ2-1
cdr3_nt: TGTGCCACCAGTGAAACCGGGTCCCGTAATGAGCAGTTCTTC
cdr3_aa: CATSETGSRNEQFF

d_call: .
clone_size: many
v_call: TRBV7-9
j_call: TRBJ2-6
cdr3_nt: TGTGCCAGCAGCTACGGGAGACTCTCCTCTGGGGCCAACGTCCTGACTTTC
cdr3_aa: CASSYGRLSSGANVLTF

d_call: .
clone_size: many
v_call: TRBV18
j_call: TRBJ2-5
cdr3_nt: TGTGCCAGCTCACCACCAGGCCTGGAGACCCAGTACTTC
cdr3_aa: CASSPPGLETQYF

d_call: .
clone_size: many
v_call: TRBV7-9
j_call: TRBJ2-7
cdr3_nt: TGTGCCAGCAGCCCCGCCGGGGTGTACGAGCAGTACTTC
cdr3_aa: CASSPAGVYEQYF

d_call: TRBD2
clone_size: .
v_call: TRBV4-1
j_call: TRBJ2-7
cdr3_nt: TGCGCCAGCAGCCAGCCGGGACTAGCGTTCGTGGGCGAGCAGTACTTC
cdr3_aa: CASSQPGLAFVGEQYF

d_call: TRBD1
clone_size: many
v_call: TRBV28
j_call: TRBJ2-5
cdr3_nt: TGTGCCAGCAGTCGGGACAGGGTAAAGGAGACCCAGTACTTC
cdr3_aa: CASSRDRVKETQYF

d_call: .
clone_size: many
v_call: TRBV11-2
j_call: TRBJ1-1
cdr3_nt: TGTGCCAGCAGCCAGCCCCCGGCAGGAACGAACACTGAAGCTTTCTTT
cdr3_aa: CASSQPPAGTNTEAFF

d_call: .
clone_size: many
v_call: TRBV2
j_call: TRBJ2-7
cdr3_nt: TGTGCCATCCGCCGGCGTGGGGGCGAGCAGTACTTC
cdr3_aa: CAIRRRGGEQYF

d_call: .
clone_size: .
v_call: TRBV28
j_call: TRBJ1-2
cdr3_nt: TGTGCCAGCAGTGGGGCGGCGTTTGGCTACACCTTC
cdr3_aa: CASSGAAFGYTF

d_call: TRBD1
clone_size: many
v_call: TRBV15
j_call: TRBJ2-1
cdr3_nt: TGTGCCACCAGCAGAGATCGGGACAGGGACCCTCACAATGAGCAGTTCTTC
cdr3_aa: CATSRDRDRDPHNEQFF

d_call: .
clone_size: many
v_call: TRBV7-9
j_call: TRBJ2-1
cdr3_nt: TGTGCCAGCAGCTTCGGCGACAATGAGCAGTTCTTC
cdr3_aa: CASSFGDNEQFF

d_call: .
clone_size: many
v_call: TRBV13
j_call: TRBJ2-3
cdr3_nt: TGTGCCAGCAGCCCCACGAGGTCGGGGGCAGATACGCAGTATTTT
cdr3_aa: CASSPTRSGADTQYF

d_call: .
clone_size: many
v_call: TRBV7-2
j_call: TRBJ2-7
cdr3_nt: TGTGCCAGCAGCTCGTACTACGAGCAGTACTTC
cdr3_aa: CASSSYYEQYF

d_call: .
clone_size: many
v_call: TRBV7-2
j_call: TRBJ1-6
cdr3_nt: TGTGCCAGCAGCTTGCGGGCCCGCGGGGCCCTTTCACCCCTCCACTTT
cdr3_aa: CASSLRARGALSPLHF

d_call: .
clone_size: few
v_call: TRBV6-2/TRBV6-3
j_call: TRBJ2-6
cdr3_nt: TGTGCCAGCAGGCTAACCTCTGGGGCCAACGTCCTGACTTTC
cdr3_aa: CASRLTSGANVLTF

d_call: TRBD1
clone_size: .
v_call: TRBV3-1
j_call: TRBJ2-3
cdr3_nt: TGTGCCAGCAGCCAATGGACAGGGGGGGCAGATACGCAGTATTTT
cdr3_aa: CASSQWTGGADTQYF

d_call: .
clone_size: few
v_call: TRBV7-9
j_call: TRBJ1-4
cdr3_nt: TGTGCCAGCAGATCCGGACACGTAAACGGTGTAAAACTGTTTTTT
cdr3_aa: CASRSGHVNGVKLFF

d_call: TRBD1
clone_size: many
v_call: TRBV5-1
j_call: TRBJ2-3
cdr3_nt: TGCGCCAGCAGGCTCAGGGACAGGCTTAGCACAGATACGCAGTATTTT
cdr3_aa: CASRLRDRLSTDTQYF

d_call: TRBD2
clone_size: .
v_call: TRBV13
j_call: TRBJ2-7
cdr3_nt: TGTGCCAGCAGCGACAGACTAGCGGGAGGTCTCGAGCAGTACTTC
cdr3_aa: CASSDRLAGGLEQYF

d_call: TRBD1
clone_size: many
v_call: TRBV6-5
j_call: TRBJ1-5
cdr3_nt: TGTGCCAGCAGTTACCGTAACAGGGGGCAAGAGCCCCAGCATTTT
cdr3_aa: CASSYRNRGQEPQHF

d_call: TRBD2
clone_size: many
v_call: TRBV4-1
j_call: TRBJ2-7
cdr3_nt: TGTGCCAGCAGCCATGAAGCGGGAGCCTCCTACGAGCAGTACTTC
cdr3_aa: CASSHEAGASYEQYF

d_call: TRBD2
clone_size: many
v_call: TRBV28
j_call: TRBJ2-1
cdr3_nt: TGTGCCAGCAGTTTAGCGCCTAGCGGATACAATGAGCAGTTCTTC
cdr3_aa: CASSLAPSGYNEQFF